The source of this T cell receptor (beta chain) is a study of CD8 T cells in Susac syndrome. CDR3 length: 14 residues. Trimming at V came to 5 bases and at J to 2 bases, leaving 5 bases not matched to a gene. CD8+ and CD4+ T cells were negatively isolated; TEMRA cells were FACS-enriched. RNA, at about 0.5 to 1 ug, was reverse transcribed with random hexamers. TCRdb re-derived calls from the immunoSEQ multiplex PCR reads in MiXCR, one entry per CDR3 protein. The table includes around 160,000 distinct CDR3 sequences, approximately 94% detected once. Sequenced: CD4+ T cells from PBMCs. This receptor was obtained from a human donor with multiple sclerosis. The chain has TRBV12-3 or TRBV12-4 and TRBJ2-7; TRBD2 matches 8 bases. DNA for the CDR3: TGTGCCAGCAGTCCGAGCGGGAGCCCCTACGAGCAGTACTTC. Translating gives CASSPSGSPYEQYF.